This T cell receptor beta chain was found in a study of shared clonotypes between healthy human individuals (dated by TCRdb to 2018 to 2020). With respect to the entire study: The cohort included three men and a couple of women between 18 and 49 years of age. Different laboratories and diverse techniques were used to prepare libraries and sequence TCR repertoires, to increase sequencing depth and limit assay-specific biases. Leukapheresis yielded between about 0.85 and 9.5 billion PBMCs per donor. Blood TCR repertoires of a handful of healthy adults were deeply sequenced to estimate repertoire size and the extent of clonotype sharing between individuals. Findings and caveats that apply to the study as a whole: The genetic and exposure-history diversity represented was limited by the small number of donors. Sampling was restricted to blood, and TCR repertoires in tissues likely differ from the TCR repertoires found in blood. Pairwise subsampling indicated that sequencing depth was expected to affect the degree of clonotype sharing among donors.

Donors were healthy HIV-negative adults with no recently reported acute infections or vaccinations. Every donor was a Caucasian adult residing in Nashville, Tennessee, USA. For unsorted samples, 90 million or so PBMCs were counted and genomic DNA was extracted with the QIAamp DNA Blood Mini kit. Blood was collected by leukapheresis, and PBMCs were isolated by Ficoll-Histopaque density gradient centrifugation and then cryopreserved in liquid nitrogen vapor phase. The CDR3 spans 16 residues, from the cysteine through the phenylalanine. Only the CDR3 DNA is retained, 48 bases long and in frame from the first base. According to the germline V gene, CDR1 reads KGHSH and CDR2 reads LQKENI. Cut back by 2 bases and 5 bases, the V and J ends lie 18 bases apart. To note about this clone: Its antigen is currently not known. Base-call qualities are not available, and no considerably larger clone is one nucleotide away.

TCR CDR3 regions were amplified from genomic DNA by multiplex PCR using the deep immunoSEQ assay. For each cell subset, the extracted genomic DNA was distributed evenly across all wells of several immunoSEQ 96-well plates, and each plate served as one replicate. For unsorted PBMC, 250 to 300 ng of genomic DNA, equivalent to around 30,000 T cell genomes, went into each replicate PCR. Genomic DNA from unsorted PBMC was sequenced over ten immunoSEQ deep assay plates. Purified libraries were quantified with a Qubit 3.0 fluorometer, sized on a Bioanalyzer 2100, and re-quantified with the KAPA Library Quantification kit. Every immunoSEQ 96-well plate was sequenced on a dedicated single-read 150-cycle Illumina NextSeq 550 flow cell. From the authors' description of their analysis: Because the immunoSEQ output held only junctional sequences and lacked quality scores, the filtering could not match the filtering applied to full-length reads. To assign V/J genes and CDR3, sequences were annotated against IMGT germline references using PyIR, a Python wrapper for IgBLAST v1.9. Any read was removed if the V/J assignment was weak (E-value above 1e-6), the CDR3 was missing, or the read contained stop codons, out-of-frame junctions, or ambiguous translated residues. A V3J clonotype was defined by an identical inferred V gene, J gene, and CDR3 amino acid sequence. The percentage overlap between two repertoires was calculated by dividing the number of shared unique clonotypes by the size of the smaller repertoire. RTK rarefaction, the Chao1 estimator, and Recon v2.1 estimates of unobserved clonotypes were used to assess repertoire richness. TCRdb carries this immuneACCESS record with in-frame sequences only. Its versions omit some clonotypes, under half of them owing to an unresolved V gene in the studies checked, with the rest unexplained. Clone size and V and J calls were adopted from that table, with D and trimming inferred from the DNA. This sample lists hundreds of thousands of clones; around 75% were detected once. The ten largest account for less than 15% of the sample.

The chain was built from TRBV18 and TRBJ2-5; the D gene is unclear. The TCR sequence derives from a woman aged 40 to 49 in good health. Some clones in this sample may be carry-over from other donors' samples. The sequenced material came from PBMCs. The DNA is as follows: TGTGCCAGCTCACCAAACCCAGGCACGGCGAGGGAGACCCAGTACTTC. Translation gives CASSPNPGTARETQYF.